This passage covers 13 T cell receptor beta chains from one sample sequenced in a study of cytomegalovirus exposure and HLA in healthy donors. Both 60 Vbeta primers and 13 Jbeta primers went into the PCR. TCRdb's table, derived via immunoSEQ multiplex PCR, lists solely in-frame clones and lacks some. The sample holds roughly 130,000 clones, 8% to 9.5% seen once. The sample comprised PBMCs. These receptors all come from a man aged 40-49 years in good health and CMV-seronegative.

This chain connects TRBV7-9 to TRBJ2-3, with D tentatively TRBD1 (5 bases). Trimming stripped 4 bases from V and 2 bases from J, with 7 bases between. Germline V CDR1 and CDR2: SEHNR, FQNEAQ (reference sequence). This CDR3 comprises 13 residues. CDR3 sequence (DNA): TGTGCCAGCAGCTCAGGGATCACAGATACGCAGTATTTT. This codes for CASSSGITDTQYF. The complete variable domain, with remaining parts taken from reference TRBV7-9 and TRBJ2-3, reads DTGVSQNPRHKITKRGQNVTFRCDPISEHNRLYWYRQTLGQGPEFLTYFQNEAQLEKSRLLSDRFSAERPKGSFSTLEIQRTEQGDSAMYLCASSSGITDTQYFGPGTRLTVL.

This clone turned up a few times. The rearrangement joins TRBV4-1 to TRBJ2-7; TRBD2 might be the D (5 bases). The V gene's germline CDR1 is MGHRA and CDR2 YSYEKL. The CDR3 covers 13 residues. V lost 3 bases and J lost 5, with 11 bases in between. As DNA, the CDR3 is TGCGCCAGCAGCCAGGATCTAGCCCACGAGCAGTACTTC. Protein sequence: CASSQDLAHEQYF.

Only a few counts were recorded for this clone. The CDR3 region is CASSQVSGQRNTEAFF. The CDR3 DNA sequence: TGTGCCAGCAGCCAAGTCTCGGGACAGCGGAACACTGAAGCTTTCTTT. The chain links TRBV11-2 to TRBJ1-1, with 7 bases lining up with TRBD1. From germline, CDR1 is SGHAT and CDR2 FQNNGV. The CDR3 runs to 16 residues. After removal of 5 bases from V and 1 base from J, the junction contained 10 bases not matched to a gene.

The chain joins TRBV7-3 to TRBJ2-3, with TRBD2 matching 8 bases. Germline V gene data show CDR1 as SGHTA and CDR2 as FQGTGA. V shed 2 bases, J shed 6 bases, and the junction held 10 bases outside the gene matches. The CDR3 has 16 residues. The CDR3 is CASSLLAGPVPDTQYF. CDR3 in DNA: TGTGCCAGCAGCTTACTAGCGGGTCCGGTGCCGGATACGCAGTATTTT.

This clone was seen just once. The junction departs from germline at one end; a sequencing error may be responsible. The rearrangement links TRBV6-1 to TRBJ1-1, with D perhaps TRBD1 (5 bases). Germline V lookup: CDR1 MNHNS, CDR2 SASEGT. The CDR3 runs to 14 residues. CDR3 region: CASGDVGGNTEAFF. The CDR3 nucleotides are TGTGCCAGCGGTGATGTGGGGGGGAACACTGAAGCTTTCTTT.

J is TRBJ2-3 and V is TRBV6-1, with a tentative D call TRBD2 (6 bases). This CDR3 has 18 residues. V was shortened by 4 bases and J by 2 bases, with 22 bases between the two germline ends. From germline, CDR1 is MNHNS and CDR2 SASEGT. CDR3 loop: CASSGPPSGALPTDTQYF. CDR3 nucleotides: TGTGCCAGCAGTGGCCCTCCCTCGGGAGCGCTCCCCACAGATACGCAGTATTTT.

The chain employs TRBV6-5 and TRBJ2-3, with 7 bases fitting TRBD1. The junction had 4 bases not matched to a gene; V was cut back by 6 bases and J by 4 bases. The germline V gene encodes CDR1 MNHEY and CDR2 SVGAGI. The CDR3 runs 13 residues. CDR3 sequence: CASRFGTADTQYF. The CDR3 region has the DNA TGTGCCAGCAGATTCGGGACAGCAGATACGCAGTATTTT.

This clone turned up a few times. This CDR3 is also generated by other DNA sequences in the sample. J is TRBJ2-7 and V is TRBV5-1; D call uncertain. Germline lookup yields CDR1 SGHRS and CDR2 YFSETQ. Trimming took 0 bases from V and 1 from J, leaving 5 bases between them. The length of the CDR3 is 13 residues. CDR3 residues: CASSLGQSYEQYF. For the CDR3, the DNA is TGCGCCAGCAGCTTGGGTCAGTCCTACGAGCAGTACTTC.

The J gene is TRBJ1-5, the V gene TRBV4-1, with TRBD1 as a possible D gene (5 bases). Germline V gives CDR1 MGHRA, CDR2 YSYEKL. The V gene lost 0 bases and the J gene lost 10 bases, with 16 bases spanning the gap. This CDR3 spans 15 amino acids. CDR3 nucleotide sequence: TGCGCCAGCAGCCAAGAGGAACTACTTAGGGGACCCCAGCATTTT. Its translation: CASSQEELLRGPQHF.

This clone occurred a few times. The chain uses TRBV30 and TRBJ1-3, with D tentatively TRBD1 (6 bases). The CDR3 is 15 amino acids. Germline values: CDR1 GTSNPN, CDR2 SVGIG (reference sequence). V lost 2 bases, J lost 4 bases, and 15 bases lay in between. The CDR3 sequence: CAWSTATGFGNTIYF. CDR3 coding DNA: TGTGCCTGGAGTACAGCCACAGGGTTCGGAAACACCATATATTTT.

V gene TRBV7-9 combines with J gene TRBJ2-5, with D unresolved. CDR1 SEHNR and CDR2 FQNEAQ come from the germline V gene (reference sequence). CDR3 length equals 15 residues. V lost 1 base to trimming and J lost 5 bases, with 14 bases between them. The CDR3 loop reads CASSLGDYSLETQYF. In DNA, the CDR3 is TGTGCCAGCAGCTTAGGTGATTACAGCCTGGAGACCCAGTACTTC.

This chain links TRBV19 with TRBJ1-2; TRBD1 aligns across 7 bases. The CDR3 covers 13 residues. CDR1 and CDR2 from the germline V gene are LNHDA and SQIVND (reference sequence). V was pared by 6 bases and J by 3 bases, with 4 bases of the junction left unmatched. The DNA for the CDR3 is TGTGCCAGTAGGAAGGGGGCGGACTATGGCTACACCTTC. This codes for CASRKGADYGYTF.

The V call is TRBV10-3, the J call TRBJ1-1, with D perhaps TRBD1 (6 bases). Deletions cut 4 bases from V and 4 bases from J, with 19 bases between. Germline values: CDR1 ENHRY, CDR2 SYGVKD. This CDR3 spans 16 amino acids. The CDR3 spells CAISGTMYTGTTEAFF. Written as DNA, the CDR3 is TGTGCCATCAGTGGAACTATGTATACAGGGACCACTGAAGCTTTCTTT.